This TCR beta chain comes out of a study of control samples from healthy donors and cancer patients. Produced via immunoSEQ multiplex PCR; TCRdb's table is partial and in-frame only. The sample lists 95,000 to 150,000 clones; around 87% were seen once. Sequences were obtained from blood. This clonotype originated in a man aged 55 to 70 in good health.

CDR3 loop: CASSPSGFSYEQYF. DNA for the CDR3: TGTGCCAGCTCACCGTCAGGCTTCTCCTACGAGCAGTACTTC. The chain is built from TRBV18 and TRBJ2-7; no firm D call. Deletions cut 3 bases from V and 0 bases from J, with 9 bases between. There are 14 residues in the CDR3. From germline, CDR1 is KGHSH and CDR2 LQKENI.